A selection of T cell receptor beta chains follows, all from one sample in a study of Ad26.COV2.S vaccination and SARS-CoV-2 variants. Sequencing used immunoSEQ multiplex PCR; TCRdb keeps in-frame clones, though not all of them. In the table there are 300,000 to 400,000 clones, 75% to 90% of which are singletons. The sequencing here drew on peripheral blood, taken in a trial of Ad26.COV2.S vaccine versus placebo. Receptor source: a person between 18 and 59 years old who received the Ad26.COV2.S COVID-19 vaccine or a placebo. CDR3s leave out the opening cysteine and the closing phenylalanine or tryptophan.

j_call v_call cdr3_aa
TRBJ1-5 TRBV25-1 ASSRRGNQPQH
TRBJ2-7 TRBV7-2 ASSPWGPQSYEQY
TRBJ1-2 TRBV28 ASSPGYGYT
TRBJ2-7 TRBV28 ASSLQQGNEQY
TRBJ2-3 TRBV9 ASSTRTGRADTQY
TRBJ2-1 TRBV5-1 ASSPQLAGGRREQF
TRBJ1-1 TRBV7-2 ASSLVGRNTEAF
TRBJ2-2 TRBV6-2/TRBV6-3 ASSENAGGNTGELF
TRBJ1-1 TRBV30 AWSRGGTGTEAF
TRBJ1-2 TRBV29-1 SVSSGQGTAYGYT
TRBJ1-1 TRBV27 ASSPRTGGFEAF
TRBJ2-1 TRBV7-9 ASSYSGLQF
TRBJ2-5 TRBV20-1 SAQQETQY
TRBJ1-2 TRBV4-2 ASSQGSFAGTVNPLSGYT
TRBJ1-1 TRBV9 ASSVSGGTEAF
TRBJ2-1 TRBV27 ASGVGNNEQF
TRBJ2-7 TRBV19 ASSIDHQREASYEQY
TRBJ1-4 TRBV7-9 ASSGFRDSNEKLF
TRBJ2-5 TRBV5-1 ASSSGGGETQY
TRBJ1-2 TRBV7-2 ASSWWQAYGYT
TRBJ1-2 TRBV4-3 ASSPGIGSGGNYGYT
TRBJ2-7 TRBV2 ASATGLYEQY
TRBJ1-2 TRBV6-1 ASSERDRKYGYT
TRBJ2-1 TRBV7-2 ASSLTGSSYNEQF
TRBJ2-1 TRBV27 ASSFPRDRGSNEQF
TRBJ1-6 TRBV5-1 ASSQSAASNSPLH
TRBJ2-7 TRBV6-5 ASTERTGRTYEQY
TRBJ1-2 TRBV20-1 SASVTGLNYGYT
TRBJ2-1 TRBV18 ASSPRTRGRGYNEQF
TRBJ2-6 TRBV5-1 ASSLLVSGANVLT
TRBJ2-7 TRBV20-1 SASLYEQY
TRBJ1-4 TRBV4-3 ASSSWGMPNEKLF
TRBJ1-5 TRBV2 ASGGRWSNQPQH
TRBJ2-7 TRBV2 ASSETWSSGDEQY
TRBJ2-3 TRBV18 ASSLAGTGTDTQY
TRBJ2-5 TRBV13 ASSHIRGEETQY
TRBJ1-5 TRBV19 ASSTMGARNQPQH
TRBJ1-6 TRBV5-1 ASSSGGWDSPLH
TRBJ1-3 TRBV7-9 ASSLAEASGNTIY
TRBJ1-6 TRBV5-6 ASSELRRNRVVSPLH
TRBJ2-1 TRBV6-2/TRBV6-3 ASSYSPSGRSGEQF
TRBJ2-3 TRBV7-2 ASSNLGASTDTQY
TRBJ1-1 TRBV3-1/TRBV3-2 ASSQAWRGATEAF
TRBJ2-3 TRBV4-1 ASSQVSGGTDTQY
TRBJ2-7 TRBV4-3 ASSQDNRGKVLSSYEQY
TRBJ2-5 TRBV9 ASSVGGSKMETQY
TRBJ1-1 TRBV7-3 ASSPNGQGGTEAF
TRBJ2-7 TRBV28 ASSLRGSLSYEQY
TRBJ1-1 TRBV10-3 AISESSDGTGTEAF
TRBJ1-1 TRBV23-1 ASTLTGVNTEAF
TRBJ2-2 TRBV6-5 ARGQGANTGELF
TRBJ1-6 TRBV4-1 ASSHMTSGYNSPLH